This T cell receptor beta chain was captured by sequencing in a study of CD8 T cells in ankylosing spondylitis (TCRdb year 2017). Regarding the research as a whole: T cell receptor beta repertoires were profiled in healthy donors and ankylosing spondylitis patients so that disease-linked TCR variants could be found. Samples of peripheral blood were taken, and for ankylosing spondylitis patients, synovial fluid was collected as well. The full study cohort comprised 25 ankylosing spondylitis patients and 85 to 120 healthy donors.

On the study overall, not on this receptor specifically: The disease-linked clones showed a CD8+ phenotype and occurred at relatively low frequencies in peripheral blood. Significant enrichment of the disease-linked clones was reported in matched synovial fluid samples from ankylosing spondylitis patients. Blood from ankylosing spondylitis patients appeared to be characterized by a TCR beta motif composed of several highly homologous amino acid variants. Some TCR beta motif variants had previously been reported in synovial fluid and blood of reactive arthritis patients, which suggested common disease-initiation mechanisms.

Sequencing instrument: Illumina HiSeq 2500. Quantitative 5'-RACE with molecular barcodes was used to prepare TCR beta libraries. Per the original workflow: A new computational method, built on a probabilistic model of VDJ rearrangement, was used to identify disease-linked TCR variants. The public reads were run again by TCRdb, first through fastp at Q25 and then through MiXCR, and only productive beta chains were kept. Each CDR3 protein appears once, grouped with its most common genes and DNA. TCRdb, not the original authors, processed these V and J calls. The sample table shows 500,000 or so distinct CDR3 sequences, and about 5.2% are seen once. The ten largest make up 3% to 4% of the sample. The junction shows trimming of 5 bases on V and 14 bases on J, and the gene matches do not reach 11 bases of it. CDR1 SGHTA and CDR2 FQGTGA are derived from the germline V gene. The CDR3, from cysteine to phenylalanine, totals 12 residues. Solely the CDR3 DNA is kept, with 36 bases framed from the first base.

This clonotype was observed at least ten times. The antigen it recognizes is unknown. No base qualities exist here, and no much larger clone lies one base off it. This clonotype originated in a male donor with ankylosing spondylitis. The material sequenced was blood, either unsorted or a sorted T cell fraction (not recorded which). The rearrangement joined TRBV7-3 to TRBJ1-2, and TRBD1 aligns with 7 junction nucleotides. The nucleotide sequence reads as follows: TGTGCCAGCAGCCCAGGGGGGGGTGGTGCGACCTTC. Its protein product is CASSPGGGGATF.